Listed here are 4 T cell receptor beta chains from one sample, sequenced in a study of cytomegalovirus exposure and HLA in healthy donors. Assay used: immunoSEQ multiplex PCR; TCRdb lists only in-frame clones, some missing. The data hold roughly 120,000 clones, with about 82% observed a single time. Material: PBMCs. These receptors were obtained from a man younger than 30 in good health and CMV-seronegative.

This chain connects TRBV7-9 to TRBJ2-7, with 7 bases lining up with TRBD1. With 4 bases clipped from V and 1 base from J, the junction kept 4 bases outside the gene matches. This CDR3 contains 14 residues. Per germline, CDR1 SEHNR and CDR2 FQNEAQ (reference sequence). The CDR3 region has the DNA TGTGCCAGCAGCTCTCGGGACAGATCCTACGAGCAGTACTTC. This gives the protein CASSSRDRSYEQYF. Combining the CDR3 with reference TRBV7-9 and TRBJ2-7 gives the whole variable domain DTGVSQNPRHKITKRGQNVTFRCDPISEHNRLYWYRQTLGQGPEFLTYFQNEAQLEKSRLLSDRFSAERPKGSFSTLEIQRTEQGDSAMYLCASSSRDRSYEQYFGPGTRLTVT.

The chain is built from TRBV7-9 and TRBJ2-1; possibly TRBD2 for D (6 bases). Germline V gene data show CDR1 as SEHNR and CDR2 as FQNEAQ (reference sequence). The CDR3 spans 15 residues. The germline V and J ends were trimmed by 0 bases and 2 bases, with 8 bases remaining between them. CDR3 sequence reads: CASSLAEGTYNEQFF. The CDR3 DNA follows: TGTGCCAGCAGCTTAGCGGAGGGTACCTACAATGAGCAGTTCTTC.

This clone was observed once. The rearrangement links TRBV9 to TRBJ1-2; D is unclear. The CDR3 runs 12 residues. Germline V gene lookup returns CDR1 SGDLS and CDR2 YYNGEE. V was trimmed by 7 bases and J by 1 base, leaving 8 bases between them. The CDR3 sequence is CASRGDNYGYTF. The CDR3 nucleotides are TGTGCCAGCCGCGGAGATAACTATGGCTACACCTTC.

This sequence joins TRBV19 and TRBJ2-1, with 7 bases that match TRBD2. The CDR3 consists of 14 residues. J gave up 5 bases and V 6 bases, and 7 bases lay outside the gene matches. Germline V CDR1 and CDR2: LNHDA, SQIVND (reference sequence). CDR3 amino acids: CASSGRLADNEQFF. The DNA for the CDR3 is TGTGCCAGTAGCGGCAGGCTAGCGGACAATGAGCAGTTCTTC.